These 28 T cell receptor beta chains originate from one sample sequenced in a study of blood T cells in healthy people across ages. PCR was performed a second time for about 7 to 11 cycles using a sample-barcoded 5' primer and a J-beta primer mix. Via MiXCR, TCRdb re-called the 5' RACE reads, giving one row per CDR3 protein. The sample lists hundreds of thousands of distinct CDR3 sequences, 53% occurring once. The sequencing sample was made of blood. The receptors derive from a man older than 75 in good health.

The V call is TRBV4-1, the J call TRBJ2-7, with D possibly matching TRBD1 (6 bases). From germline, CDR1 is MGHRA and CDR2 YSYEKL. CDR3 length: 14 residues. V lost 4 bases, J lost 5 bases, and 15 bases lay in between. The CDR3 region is CASSLQDSRDEQYF. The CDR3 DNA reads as TGCGCCAGCAGCCTCCAGGACAGTCGCGACGAGCAGTACTTC.

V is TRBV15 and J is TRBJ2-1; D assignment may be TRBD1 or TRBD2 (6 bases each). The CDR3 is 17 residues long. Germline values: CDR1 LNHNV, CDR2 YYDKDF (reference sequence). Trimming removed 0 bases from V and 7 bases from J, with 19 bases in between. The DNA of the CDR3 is TGTGCCACCAGCAGAGACCTGCGACTAGTAGGGGGTAATGAGCAGTTCTTC. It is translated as CATSRDLRLVGGNEQFF.

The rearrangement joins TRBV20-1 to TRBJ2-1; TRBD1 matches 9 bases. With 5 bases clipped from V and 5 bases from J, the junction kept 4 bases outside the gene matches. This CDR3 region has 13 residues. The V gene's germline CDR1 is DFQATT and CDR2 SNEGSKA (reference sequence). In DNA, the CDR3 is TGCAGTGCTCGGACAGGGGACCACAATGAGCAGTTCTTC. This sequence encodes CSARTGDHNEQFF.

Here the CDR3 DNA reads TGTGCCAGCAGCCAAGCGCCGGGACTTAGCTCCTACAATGAGCAGTTCTTC. Translating gives CASSQAPGLSSYNEQFF. The rearrangement joins TRBV14 to TRBJ2-1; D might be TRBD2 (6 bases). V was trimmed by 1 base and J by 0 bases, leaving 13 bases between them. CDR3 length equals 17 residues. CDR1 is SGHDN and CDR2 is FVKESK in the germline V gene. Using reference TRBV14 and TRBJ2-1 for the parts outside the CDR3, the full variable domain is EAGVTQFPSHSVIEKGQTVTLRCDPISGHDNLYWYRRVMGKEIKFLLHFVKESKQDESGMPNNRFLAERTGGTYSTLKVQPAELEDSGVYFCASSQAPGLSSYNEQFFGPGTRLTVL.

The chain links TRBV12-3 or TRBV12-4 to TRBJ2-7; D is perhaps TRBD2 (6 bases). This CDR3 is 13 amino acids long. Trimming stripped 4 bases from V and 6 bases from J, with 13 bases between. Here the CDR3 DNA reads TGTGCCAGCAGTTCAAGCGGGTTAATCGAGCAGTACTTC. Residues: CASSSSGLIEQYF.

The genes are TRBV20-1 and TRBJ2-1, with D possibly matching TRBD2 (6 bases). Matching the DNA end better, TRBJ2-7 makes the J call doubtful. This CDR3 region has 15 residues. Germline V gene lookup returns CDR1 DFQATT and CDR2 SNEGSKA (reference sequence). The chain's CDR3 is CSASPSEGSYNEQYF. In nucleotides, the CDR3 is TGCAGTGCTAGTCCATCGGAGGGCTCCTACAATGAGCAGTACTTC.

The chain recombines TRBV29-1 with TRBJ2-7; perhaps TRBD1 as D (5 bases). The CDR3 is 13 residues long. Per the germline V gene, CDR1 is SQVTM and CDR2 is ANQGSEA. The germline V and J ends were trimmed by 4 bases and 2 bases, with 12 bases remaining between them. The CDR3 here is CSVGAGYTYEQYF. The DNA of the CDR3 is TGCAGCGTTGGAGCAGGGTACACCTACGAGCAGTACTTC.

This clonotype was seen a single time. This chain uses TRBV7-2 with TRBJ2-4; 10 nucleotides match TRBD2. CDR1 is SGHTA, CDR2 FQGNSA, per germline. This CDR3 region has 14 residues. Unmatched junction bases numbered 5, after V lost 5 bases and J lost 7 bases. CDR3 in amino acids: CASSDGLAVNIQYF. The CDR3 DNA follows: TGTGCCAGCAGCGACGGACTAGCGGTTAACATTCAGTACTTC.

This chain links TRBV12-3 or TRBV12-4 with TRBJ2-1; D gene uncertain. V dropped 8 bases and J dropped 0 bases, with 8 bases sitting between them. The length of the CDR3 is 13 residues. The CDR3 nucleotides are TGTGCCAGCGGGCACAGCTCCTACAATGAGCAGTTCTTC. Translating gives CASGHSSYNEQFF.

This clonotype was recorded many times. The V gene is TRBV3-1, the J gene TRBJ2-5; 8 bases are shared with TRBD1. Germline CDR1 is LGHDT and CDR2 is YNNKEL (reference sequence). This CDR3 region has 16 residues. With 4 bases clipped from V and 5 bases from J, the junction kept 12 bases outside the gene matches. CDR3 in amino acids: CASSRGQGYLVETQYF. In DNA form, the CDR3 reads TGTGCCAGCAGCCGAGGACAGGGATATCTCGTGGAGACCCAGTACTTC.

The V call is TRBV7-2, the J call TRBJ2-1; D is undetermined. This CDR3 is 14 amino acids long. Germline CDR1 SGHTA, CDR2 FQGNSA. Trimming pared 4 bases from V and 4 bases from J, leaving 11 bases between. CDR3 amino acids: CASSSPRQYNEQFF. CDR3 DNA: TGTGCCAGCAGCTCCCCCAGGCAATACAATGAGCAGTTCTTC. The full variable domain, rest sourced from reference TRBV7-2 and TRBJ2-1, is GAGVSQSPSNKVTEKGKDVELRCDPISGHTALYWYRQSLGQGLEFLIYFQGNSAPDKSGLPSDRFSAERTGGSVSTLTIQRTQQEDSAVYLCASSSPRQYNEQFFGPGTRLTVL.

CDR3 bases: TGTGCCAGCAGTGATCCCCCCCGGGGGCGGGTCCAAGAGACCCAGTACTTC. This codes for CASSDPPRGRVQETQYF. This chain joins TRBV25-1 and TRBJ2-5, with D perhaps assigned TRBD1 or TRBD2 (6 bases each). The length of the CDR3 is 17 residues. Trimming shortened V by 3 bases and J by 1 base, and 18 bases separated the two germline ends. Germline values: CDR1 MGHDK, CDR2 SYGVNS. Variable domain in full (rest from reference TRBV25-1 and TRBJ2-5): EADIYQTPRYLVIGTGKKITLECSQTMGHDKMYWYQQDPGMELHLIHYSYGVNSTEKGDLSSESTVSRIRTEHFPLTLESARPSHTSQYLCASSDPPRGRVQETQYFGPGTRLLVL.

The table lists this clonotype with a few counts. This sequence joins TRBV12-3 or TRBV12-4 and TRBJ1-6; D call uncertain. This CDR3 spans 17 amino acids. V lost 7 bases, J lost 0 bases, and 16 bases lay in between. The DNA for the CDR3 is TGTGCCAGCAAACGGACCGTTGCGAGCTCCTATAATTCACCCCTCCACTTT. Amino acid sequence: CASKRTVASSYNSPLHF.

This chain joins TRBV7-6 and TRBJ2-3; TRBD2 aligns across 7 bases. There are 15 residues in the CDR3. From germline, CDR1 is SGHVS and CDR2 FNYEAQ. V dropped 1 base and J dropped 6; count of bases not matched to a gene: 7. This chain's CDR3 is CASSLVGEGSDTQYF. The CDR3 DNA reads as TGTGCCAGCAGCTTAGTTGGGGAGGGGTCGGATACGCAGTATTTT.

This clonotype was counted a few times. CDR3 region: CASSESGTGGTEQYF. DNA of the CDR3: TGCGCCAGCAGTGAGTCCGGGACAGGGGGAACCGAGCAGTACTTC. This chain connects TRBV10-1 to TRBJ2-7, with 11 bases identical to TRBD1. The CDR3 loop spans 15 amino acids. J was trimmed by 6 bases and V by 0 bases; bases with no gene match: 4. Germline CDR1 reads WNHNN; CDR2 reads SYGVQD (reference sequence).

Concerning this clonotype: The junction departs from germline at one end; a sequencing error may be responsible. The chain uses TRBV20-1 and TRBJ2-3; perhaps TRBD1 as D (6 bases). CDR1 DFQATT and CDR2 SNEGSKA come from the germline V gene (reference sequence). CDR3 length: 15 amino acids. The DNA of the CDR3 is TGCAGTGCTGGAGACAGGAGTAGAAGCACAGATACGCAGTATTTT. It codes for CSAGDRSRSTDTQYF.

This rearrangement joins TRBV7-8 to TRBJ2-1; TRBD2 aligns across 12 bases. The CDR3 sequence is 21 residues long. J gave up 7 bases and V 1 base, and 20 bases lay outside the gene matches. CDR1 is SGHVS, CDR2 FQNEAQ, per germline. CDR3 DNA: TGTGCCAGCAGCTTAGGAGGGCCCTCGTTGGCTAGCGGGAGGGCCCGGAATGAGCAGTTCTTC. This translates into CASSLGGPSLASGRARNEQFF.

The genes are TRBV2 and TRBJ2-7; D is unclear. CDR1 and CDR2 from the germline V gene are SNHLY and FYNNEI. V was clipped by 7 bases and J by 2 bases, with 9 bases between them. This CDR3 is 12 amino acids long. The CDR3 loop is CASTLTAYEQYF. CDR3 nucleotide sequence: TGTGCCAGCACGCTAACGGCCTACGAGCAGTACTTC. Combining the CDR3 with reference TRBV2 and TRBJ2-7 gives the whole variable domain EPEVTQTPSHQVTQMGQEVILRCVPISNHLYFYWYRQILGQKVEFLVSFYNNEISEKSEIFDDQFSVERPDGSNFTLKIRSTKLEDSAMYFCASTLTAYEQYFGPGTRLTVT.

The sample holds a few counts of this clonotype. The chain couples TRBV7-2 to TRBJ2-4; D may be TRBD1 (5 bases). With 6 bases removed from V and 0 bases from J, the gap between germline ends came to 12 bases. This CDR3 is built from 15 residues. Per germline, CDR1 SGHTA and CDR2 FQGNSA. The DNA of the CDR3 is TGTGCCAGCAGATTACAAGGGGTAGCCAAAAACATTCAGTACTTC. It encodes CASRLQGVAKNIQYF.

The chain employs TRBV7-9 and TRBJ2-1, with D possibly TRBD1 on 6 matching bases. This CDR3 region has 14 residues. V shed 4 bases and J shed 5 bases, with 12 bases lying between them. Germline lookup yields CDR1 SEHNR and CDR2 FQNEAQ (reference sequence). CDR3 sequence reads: CASSSNRDNNEQFF. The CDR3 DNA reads TGTGCCAGCAGCTCAAACAGGGATAACAATGAGCAGTTCTTC.

The CDR3 DNA is TGTGCCATCGGAGTACTAGCGTCGAGCTCCTACGAGCAGTACTTC. This encodes CAIGVLASSSYEQYF. V usage is TRBV10-3 and J usage is TRBJ2-7; TRBD2 agrees at 7 bases. V was clipped by 8 bases and J by 0 bases; unmatched bases: 10. Germline assignment: CDR1 ENHRY and CDR2 SYGVKD. This CDR3 is 15 amino acids long.

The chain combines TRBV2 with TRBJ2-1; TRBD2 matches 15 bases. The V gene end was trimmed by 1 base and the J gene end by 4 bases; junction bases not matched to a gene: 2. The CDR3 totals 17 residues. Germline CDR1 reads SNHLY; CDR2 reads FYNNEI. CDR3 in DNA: TGTGCCAGCAGTGAAGAGGGACTAGCGGGGGGATACAATGAGCAGTTCTTC. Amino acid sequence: CASSEEGLAGGYNEQFF.

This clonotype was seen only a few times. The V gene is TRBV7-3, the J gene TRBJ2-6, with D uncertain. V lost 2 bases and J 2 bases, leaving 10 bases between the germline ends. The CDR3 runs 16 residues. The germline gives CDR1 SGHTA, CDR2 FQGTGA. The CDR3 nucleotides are TGTGCCAGCAGCTTACACGCTGGGACTGGGGCCAACGTCCTGACTTTC. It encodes CASSLHAGTGANVLTF.

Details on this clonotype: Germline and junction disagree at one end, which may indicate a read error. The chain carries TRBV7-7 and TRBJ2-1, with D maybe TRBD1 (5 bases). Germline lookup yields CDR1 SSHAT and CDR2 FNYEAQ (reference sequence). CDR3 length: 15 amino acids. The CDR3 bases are TGTGCTAGCAGCTCCTACTTGGGGCCAAGCAATGAGCAGTTCTTC. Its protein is CASSSYLGPSNEQFF.

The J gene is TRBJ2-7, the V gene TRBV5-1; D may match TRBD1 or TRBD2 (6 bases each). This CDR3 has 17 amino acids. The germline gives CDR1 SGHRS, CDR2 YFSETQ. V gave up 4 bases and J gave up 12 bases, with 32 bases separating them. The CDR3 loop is CASSPSEGGMTKNIRYF. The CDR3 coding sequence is TGCGCCAGCAGCCCCTCCGAAGGGGGGATGACCAAAAACATTCGGTACTTC.

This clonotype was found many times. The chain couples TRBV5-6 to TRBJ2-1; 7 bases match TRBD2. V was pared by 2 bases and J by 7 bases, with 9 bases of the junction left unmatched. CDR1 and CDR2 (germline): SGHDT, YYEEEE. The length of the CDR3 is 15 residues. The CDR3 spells CASSFRLAGGNEQFF. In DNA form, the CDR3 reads TGTGCCAGCAGCTTTCGACTAGCCGGCGGGAATGAGCAGTTCTTC.

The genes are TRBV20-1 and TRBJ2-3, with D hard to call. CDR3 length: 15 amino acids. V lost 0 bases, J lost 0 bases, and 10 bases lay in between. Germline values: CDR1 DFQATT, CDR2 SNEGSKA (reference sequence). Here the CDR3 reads CSARDRAVSTDTQYF. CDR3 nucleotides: TGCAGTGCTAGAGATCGGGCAGTTAGCACAGATACGCAGTATTTT.

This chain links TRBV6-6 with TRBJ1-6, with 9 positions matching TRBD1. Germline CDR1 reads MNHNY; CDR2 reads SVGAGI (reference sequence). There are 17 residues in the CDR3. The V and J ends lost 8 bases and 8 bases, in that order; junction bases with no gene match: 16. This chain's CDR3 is CASQTGTGLGDHSPLHF. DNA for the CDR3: TGTGCCAGCCAAACCGGGACAGGGCTGGGGGATCATTCACCCCTCCACTTT.